In its sample, the clone carrying this TCR beta chain was seen a few times. Its matching antigen is unknown. Focal radiation plus CTLA-4 blockade with ipilimumab was administered to patients who had chemo-refractory metastatic non-small-cell lung cancer. This entry comes from a study of radiotherapy plus CTLA-4 blockade in lung cancer. At the level of the study: Objective responses were observed in about 17% of patients, and disease control was achieved by roughly 30%. Study-level findings and limits: Radiotherapy with ipilimumab was followed by blood expansion of tumor-derived clones. According to reports, early shifts in blood T cell clones, alongside interferon-beta, forecast response most accurately.

Only in-frame clones appear in the TCRdb table, and some are missing; sequencing was by immunoSEQ multiplex PCR. The profile shows around 90,000 clones, about four fifths of them singletons. This CDR3 spans 14 amino acids. The V end lost 0 bases, the J end lost 8 bases, and 13 bases lay between the germline ends. Germline CDR1 and CDR2: MGHRA and YSYEKL. Material: peripheral blood, obtained from a patient treated with radiotherapy plus ipilimumab. The rearrangement joins TRBV4-1 to TRBJ1-2; possible D gene TRBD1, 5 bases. The origin of this receptor is a human donor with non-small cell lung cancer that progressed on radiotherapy plus ipilimumab. The CDR3 nucleotides read TGCGCCAGCAGCCAAGAACGATCAGGGTGGGGCTACACCTTC. Protein sequence: CASSQERSGWGYTF.